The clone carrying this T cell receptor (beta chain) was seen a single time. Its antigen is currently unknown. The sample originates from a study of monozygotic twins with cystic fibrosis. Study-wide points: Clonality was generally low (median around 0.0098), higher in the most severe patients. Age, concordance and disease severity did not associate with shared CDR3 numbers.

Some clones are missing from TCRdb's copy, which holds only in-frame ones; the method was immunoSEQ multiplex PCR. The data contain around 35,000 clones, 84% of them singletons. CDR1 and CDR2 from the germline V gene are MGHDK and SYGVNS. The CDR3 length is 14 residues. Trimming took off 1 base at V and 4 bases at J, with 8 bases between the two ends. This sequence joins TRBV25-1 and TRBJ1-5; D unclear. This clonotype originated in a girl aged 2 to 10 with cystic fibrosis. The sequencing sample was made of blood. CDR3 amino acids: CASSEFGTNQPQHF. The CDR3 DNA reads TGTGCCAGCAGTGAATTCGGAACAAATCAGCCCCAGCATTTT.